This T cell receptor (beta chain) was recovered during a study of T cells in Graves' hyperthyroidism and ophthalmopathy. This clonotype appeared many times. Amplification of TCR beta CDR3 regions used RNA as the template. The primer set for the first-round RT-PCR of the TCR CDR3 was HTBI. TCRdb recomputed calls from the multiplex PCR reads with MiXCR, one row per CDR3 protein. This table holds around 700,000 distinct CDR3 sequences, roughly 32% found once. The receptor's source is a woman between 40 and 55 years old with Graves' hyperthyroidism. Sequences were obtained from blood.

The CDR3 DNA reads as TGTGCCAGCAGCTTAGGCGACTATGGCTACACCTTC. Translation gives CASSLGDYGYTF. This chain connects TRBV19 to TRBJ1-2; D gene ambiguous. Germline lookup yields CDR1 LNHDA and CDR2 SQIVND (reference sequence). Trimming shortened V by 9 bases and J by 3 bases, and 11 bases separated the two germline ends. The CDR3 sequence is 12 residues long. Based on the CDR3 plus reference TRBV19 and TRBJ1-2, the full variable domain is DGGITQSPKYLFRKEGQNVTLSCEQNLNHDAMYWYRQDPGQGLRLIYYSQIVNDFQKGDIAEGYSVSREKKESFPLTVTSAQKNPTAFYLCASSLGDYGYTFGSGTRLTVV.